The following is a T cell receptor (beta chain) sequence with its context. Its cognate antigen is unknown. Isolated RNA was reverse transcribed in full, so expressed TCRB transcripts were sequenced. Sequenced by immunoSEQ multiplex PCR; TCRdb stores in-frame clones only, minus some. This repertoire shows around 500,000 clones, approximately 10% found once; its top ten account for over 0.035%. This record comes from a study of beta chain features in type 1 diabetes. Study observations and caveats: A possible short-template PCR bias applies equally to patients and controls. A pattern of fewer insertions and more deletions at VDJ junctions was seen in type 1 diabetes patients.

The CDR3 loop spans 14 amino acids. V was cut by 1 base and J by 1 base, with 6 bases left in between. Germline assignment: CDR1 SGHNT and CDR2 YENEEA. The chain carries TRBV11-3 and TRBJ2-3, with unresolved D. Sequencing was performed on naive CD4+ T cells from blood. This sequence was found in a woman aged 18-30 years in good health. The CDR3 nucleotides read TGTGCCAGCAGCTTAGCTGGGGGCACAGATACGCAGTATTTT. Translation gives CASSLAGGTDTQYF.